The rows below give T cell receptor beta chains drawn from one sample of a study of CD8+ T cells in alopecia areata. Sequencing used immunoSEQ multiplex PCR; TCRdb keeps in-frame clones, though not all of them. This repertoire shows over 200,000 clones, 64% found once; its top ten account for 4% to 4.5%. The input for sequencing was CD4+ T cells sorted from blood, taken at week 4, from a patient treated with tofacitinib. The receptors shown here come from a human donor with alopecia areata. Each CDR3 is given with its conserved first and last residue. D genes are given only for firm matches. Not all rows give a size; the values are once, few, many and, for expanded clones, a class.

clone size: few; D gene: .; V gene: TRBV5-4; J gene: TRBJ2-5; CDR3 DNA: TGTGCCAGCAGCCTCCCGTCAGGAGAGACCCAGTACTTC; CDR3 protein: CASSLPSGETQYF
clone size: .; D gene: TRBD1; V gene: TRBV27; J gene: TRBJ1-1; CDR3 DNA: TGTGCCAGCAGTTGGGGACAGGGGGTGTCTTTCTTT; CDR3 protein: CASSWGQGVSFF
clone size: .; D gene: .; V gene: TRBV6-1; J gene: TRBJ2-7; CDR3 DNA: TGTGCCAGCAGTGAAAGAGATAACGGGCAGTACTTC; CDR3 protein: CASSERDNGQYF
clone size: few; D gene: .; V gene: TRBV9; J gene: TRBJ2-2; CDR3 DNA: TGTGCCAGCAGCGCACGGTCGGACGGGGAGCTGTTTTTT; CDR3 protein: CASSARSDGELFF
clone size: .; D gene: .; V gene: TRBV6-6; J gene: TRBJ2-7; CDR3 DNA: TGTGCCAGCAGTTATTATGATGTAACCTACGAGCAGTACTTC; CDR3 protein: CASSYYDVTYEQYF
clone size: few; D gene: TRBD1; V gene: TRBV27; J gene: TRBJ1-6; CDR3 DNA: TGTGCCAGCAGTTTTCGTCGGACAGGGTTCTCACCCCTCCACTTT; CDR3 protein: CASSFRRTGFSPLHF
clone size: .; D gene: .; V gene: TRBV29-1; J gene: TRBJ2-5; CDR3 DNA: TGCAGCGTTGAAGATGGAGCCTACTCGAAGCCCCAGTACTTC; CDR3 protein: CSVEDGAYSKPQYF
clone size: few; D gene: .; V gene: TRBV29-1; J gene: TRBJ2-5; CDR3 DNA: TGCAGCGTCCCCCGTTCAGAGACCCAGTACTTC; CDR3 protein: CSVPRSETQYF
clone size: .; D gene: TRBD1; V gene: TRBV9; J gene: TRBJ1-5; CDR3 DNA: TGTGCCAGCAGCGTAGTGAAGGTGGAGGGACAGGGGGCCGGGAGCAATCAGCCCCAGCATTTT; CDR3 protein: CASSVVKVEGQGAGSNQPQHF
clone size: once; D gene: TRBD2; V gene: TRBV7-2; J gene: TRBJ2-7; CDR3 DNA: TGTGCCAGCCTACTAGCGTTAGGGTCCTACGAGCAGTACTTC; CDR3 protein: CASLLALGSYEQYF
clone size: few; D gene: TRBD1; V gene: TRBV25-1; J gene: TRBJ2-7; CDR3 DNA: TGTGCCAGCAGTGATACAGGGGCCTACGAGCAGTACTTC; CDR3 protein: CASSDTGAYEQYF
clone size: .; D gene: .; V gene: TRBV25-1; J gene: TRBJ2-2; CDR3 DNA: TGTGCCAGCATGTCGGGCGGGAACACCGGGGAGCTGTTTTTT; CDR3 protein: CASMSGGNTGELFF
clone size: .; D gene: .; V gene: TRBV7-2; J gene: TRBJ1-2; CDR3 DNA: TGTGCCAGCAGCCCTGACCCCACAGGGCTCGGCTACACCTTC; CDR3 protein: CASSPDPTGLGYTF
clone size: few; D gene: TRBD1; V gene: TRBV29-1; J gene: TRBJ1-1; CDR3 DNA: TGCAGCGTTGATGAGACAGGGTTCACTGAAGCTTTCTTT; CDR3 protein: CSVDETGFTEAFF
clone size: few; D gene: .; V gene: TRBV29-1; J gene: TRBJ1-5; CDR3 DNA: TGCAGCGTTGAAGTGGGGAGCAATCAGCCCCAGCATTTT; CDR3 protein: CSVEVGSNQPQHF
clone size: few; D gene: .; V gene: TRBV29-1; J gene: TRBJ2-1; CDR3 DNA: TGCAGCGTTGACTCAGGGGTCAACGAGCAGTTCTTC; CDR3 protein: CSVDSGVNEQFF
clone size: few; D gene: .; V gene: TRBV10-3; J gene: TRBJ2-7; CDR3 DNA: TGTGCCATCAGTGAGTGGAGGGCAGAGAGGGACGAGCAGTACTTC; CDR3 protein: CAISEWRAERDEQYF